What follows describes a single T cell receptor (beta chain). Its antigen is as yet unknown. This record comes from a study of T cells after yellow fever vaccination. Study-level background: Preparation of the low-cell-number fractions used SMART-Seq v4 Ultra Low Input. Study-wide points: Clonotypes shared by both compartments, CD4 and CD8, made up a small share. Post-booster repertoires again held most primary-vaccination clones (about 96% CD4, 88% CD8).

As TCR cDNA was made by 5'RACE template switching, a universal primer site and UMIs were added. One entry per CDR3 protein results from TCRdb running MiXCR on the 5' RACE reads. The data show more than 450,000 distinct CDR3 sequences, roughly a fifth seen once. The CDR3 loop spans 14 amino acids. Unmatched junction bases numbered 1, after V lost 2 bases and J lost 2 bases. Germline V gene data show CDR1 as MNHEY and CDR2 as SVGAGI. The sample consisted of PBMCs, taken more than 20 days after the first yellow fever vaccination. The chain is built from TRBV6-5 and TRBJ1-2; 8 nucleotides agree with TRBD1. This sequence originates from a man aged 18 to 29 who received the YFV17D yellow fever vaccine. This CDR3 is CASSYGDRNYGYTF. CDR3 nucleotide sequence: TGTGCCAGCAGTTACGGGGACAGGAACTATGGCTACACCTTC.